This T cell receptor (beta chain) emerged from a study of T cell responses to AZD1222 COVID-19 vaccine. General study points: Only 5 to 7 individuals given AZD1222 were seropositive at baseline. CD4 TCRs covered the whole spike, strongest at regions 160-218 and 743-854. Repertoires were sampled only after the peak T cell response.

As regards this clone: Its antigen is as yet unknown.

V was cut by 4 bases and J by 2 bases, with 13 bases left in between. Germline V gene lookup returns CDR1 SGHNT and CDR2 YYREEE (reference sequence). This CDR3 is built from 14 residues. Sequenced by immunoSEQ multiplex PCR; TCRdb stores in-frame clones only, minus some. This sample yields more than 95,000 clones, of which about 90% are seen a single time; around 1.4% belongs to the top ten. This specimen consisted of peripheral blood, obtained 28 days after the second AZD1222 dose. The chain uses TRBV5-4 and TRBJ2-7; the D call may be TRBD1 or TRBD2 (5 bases each). This clonotype was obtained from an adult who received the AZD1222 COVID-19 vaccine. CDR3 loop: CASSTRDGTYEQYF. For the CDR3, the DNA is TGTGCCAGCAGCACCCGGGACGGGACCTACGAGCAGTACTTC.